This T cell receptor (beta chain) was observed in a study of blood T cells in healthy people across ages. Broader study findings: Researchers deemed the diversity estimates from one million T cells underestimates. TCR beta diversity was tightly associated with the proportion of naive T cells.

The germline V and J ends were trimmed by 4 bases and 3 bases, with 16 bases remaining between them. In germline, CDR1 is DFQATT, CDR2 SNEGSKA (reference sequence). This CDR3 is built from 15 residues. Together with a sample-barcoded 5' primer, a J-beta primer mix was included in a second PCR lasting roughly 7 to 11 cycles. Each CDR3 protein gets one entry after TCRdb re-called the 5' RACE reads with MiXCR. The sample records about 970,000 distinct CDR3 sequences, just over 50% being singletons. For every donor, a draw yielded 7.5 to 10 milliliters of peripheral blood. Concerning this clonotype: Its antigen is still unknown.

Sample: blood. The chain carries TRBV20-1 and TRBJ2-1; either TRBD1 or TRBD2 may fit D (6 bases each). The receptor comes from an older woman in good health. This CDR3 is CSANPSEGVYNEQFF. DNA of the CDR3: TGCAGTGCTAACCCTAGCGAGGGGGTCTACAATGAGCAGTTCTTC.